This T cell receptor (beta chain) was observed in a study of monozygotic twins with inflammatory bowel disease. Study outcomes and limitations: Healthy co-twins showed greater TCRbeta diversity (inverse Simpson) than IBD patients. No single strong signal or clonotype associated with IBD was supported.

TCRdb re-called the 5' RACE reads; every CDR3 protein appears as one record, without DNA. Its table records approximately 300,000 distinct CDR3 sequences. This CDR3 comprises 13 residues. Germline-derived CDR1 and CDR2 are SGHTA and FQGNSA. As to this clonotype: The antigen remains unidentified.

V and J are TRBV7-2 and TRBJ1-1; lacking DNA, the TRBD1 call made by TCRdb goes unchecked. This clonotype originated in a human donor with ulcerative colitis or Crohn's disease, or a healthy co-twin of an affected twin (not recorded which). Input material: blood. This CDR3 is CASSIRGGREAFF.